The 8 T cell receptor beta chains presented below share a single source sample, sequenced in a study of blood T cells in healthy people across ages. A sample-barcoded 5' primer and a J-beta primer mix were used in a second PCR of roughly 6 to 12 cycles. TCRdb analysed the 5' RACE reads with MiXCR anew, one entry per CDR3 protein. The data contain about 640,000 distinct CDR3 sequences, roughly 50% of them singletons. The specimen sequenced was blood. These receptor sequences come from a man in his sixties in good health.

This chain joins TRBV11-2 and TRBJ2-4; TRBD1 aligns across 8 bases. The last part of the DNA fits TRBJ2-7 better; the J call may be wrong. The CDR3 runs 12 residues. Germline values: CDR1 SGHAT, CDR2 FQNNGV. The CDR3 region is CASSRQGNEQYF. The CDR3 DNA sequence: TGTGCCAGCAGCAGACAGGGGAACGAGCAGTACTTC.

This clonotype has just a few counts. The rearrangement links TRBV29-1 to TRBJ2-1; D may be TRBD2 (6 bases). Trimming cost V 5 bases and J 6 bases, with 8 bases left between them. The germline gives CDR1 SQVTM, CDR2 ANQGSEA. The CDR3 is made up of 11 amino acids. CDR3 protein: CSVHGGNEQFF. CDR3 sequence (DNA): TGCAGCGTTCACGGGGGCAATGAGCAGTTCTTC.

This clonotype was seen only once. The chain uses TRBV27 and TRBJ2-3, with D hard to call. There are 12 residues in the CDR3. Germline V gene sequence: CDR1 MNHEY, CDR2 SMNVEV (reference sequence). The V end lost 4 bases, the J end lost 7 bases, and 9 bases lay between the germline ends. The CDR3 DNA sequence: TGTGCCAGCAGTTCTCAGGTGAATACGCAGTATTTT. Its protein product is CASSSQVNTQYF.

The V and J genes are TRBV21-1 and TRBJ2-5; the table's D call, TRBD1, was not checked against the DNA. TRBV21-1 is a listed pseudogene. The CDR3 covers 15 residues. CDR3 residues: CASSKHRGRQETQYF. CDR3 nucleotides: TGTGCCAGCAGCAAACACAGGGGACGCCAAGAGACCCAGTACTTC.

The CDR3 region is CASSLAGGALNTDTQYF. CDR3 sequence (DNA): TGCGCCAGCAGCTTGGCCGGAGGGGCTCTGAACACAGATACGCAGTATTTT. V usage is TRBV5-1 and J usage is TRBJ2-3; possibly TRBD2 for D (6 bases). Germline CDR1 and CDR2: SGHRS and YFSETQ. The CDR3 consists of 17 residues. V lost 0 bases and J 2 bases, leaving 16 bases between the germline ends.

The chain has TRBV5-6 and TRBJ2-6; D remains ambiguous. Germline assignment: CDR1 SGHDT and CDR2 YYEEEE. CDR3 length equals 16 residues. With 4 bases removed from V and 2 bases from J, the gap between germline ends came to 13 bases. The CDR3 nucleotides read TGTGCCAGCAGCGCCCCGTGGTTGGCTGGGGCCAACGTCCTGACTTTC. This translates into CASSAPWLAGANVLTF.

With respect to this clonotype: A junction end diverges from the germline sequence, so it may reflect a read error. This rearrangement joins TRBV5-1 to TRBJ2-1, with 9 bases lining up with TRBD2. Germline CDR1 reads SGHRS; CDR2 reads YFSETQ. The CDR3 is 16 amino acids. In DNA form, the CDR3 reads TGCGCCGGCAGCTTGGATGGTAGCGGGGGACACAATGAGCAGTTCTTC. Amino acids: CAGSLDGSGGHNEQFF.

The V gene is TRBV10-3, the J gene TRBJ1-2; a weak D match, TRBD1 (5 bases). V was pared by 6 bases and J by 6 bases, with 14 bases between. Germline V gives CDR1 ENHRY, CDR2 SYGVKD. The CDR3 is made up of 13 amino acids. The CDR3 nucleotides read TGTGCCATCAGGGGGACTCCGACAGATGGCTACACCTTC. Its protein is CAIRGTPTDGYTF.